The present TCR beta chain was sequenced within a study of blood T cell repertoires in COVID-19. Overall study context: The United States, Italy and Spain were the sources of the acute and convalescent COVID-19 samples. Nucleic acid was either cDNA or gDNA, and it came from T cells, B-cell-depleted T cells, or PBMCs.

Method: immunoSEQ multiplex PCR; TCRdb's copy keeps in-frame clones and lacks some. The table shows about 120,000 clones, with approximately 85% occurring only once. The CDR3 covers 14 residues. J lost 4 bases, V lost 5 bases, and 6 bases had no gene match. Per germline, CDR1 SGHTA and CDR2 FQGNSA. The source of this sequence is a man at least 80 years old with acute or convalescent COVID-19. Specimen: peripheral blood. This rearrangement joins TRBV7-2 to TRBJ1-2; 8 bases map to TRBD1. CDR3 nucleotide sequence: TGTGCCAGCAGCCCAGACAGGGGTAGCTATGGCTACACCTTC. Amino acid sequence: CASSPDRGSYGYTF. The complete variable domain, with remaining parts taken from reference TRBV7-2 and TRBJ1-2, reads GAGVSQSPSNKVTEKGKDVELRCDPISGHTALYWYRQSLGQGLEFLIYFQGNSAPDKSGLPSDRFSAERTGGSVSTLTIQRTQQEDSAVYLCASSPDRGSYGYTFGSGTRLTVV.